Below are 27 T cell receptor beta chains sequenced from a single sample in a study of cytomegalovirus exposure and HLA in healthy donors listed by TCRdb under 2017. The library was produced with the immunoSEQ multiplex PCR assay. For the multiplex PCR, a mixture combining 60 forward primers for TCR Vbeta segments and 13 reverse primers for TCR Jbeta segments was used. The table was pulled from immuneACCESS by TCRdb, which kept in-frame rearrangements only. Such tables lose some clones; where checked, under half of the loss comes from unresolved V genes, and the rest has no known cause. This sample comprises roughly 200,000 clones, 76% of them detected only once. Of the sample, 0.6% to 0.7% is held by the ten largest clones. Sequencing was carried out using PBMCs. These receptors originate from a man younger than 35 in good health and CMV-seronegative.

This chain joins TRBV28 and TRBJ2-2, with D perhaps matching TRBD2 (6 bases). The V gene lost 7 bases and the J gene lost 5 bases, with 11 bases spanning the gap. CDR1 is MDHEN, CDR2 SYDVKM, per germline. CDR3 length: 13 amino acids. In DNA, the CDR3 is TGTGCCAGCACCCCTGGGGGGACCGGGGAGCTGTTTTTT. The encoded protein is CASTPGGTGELFF.

The chain couples TRBV7-2 to TRBJ2-7, with 8 nucleotides matching TRBD1. From germline, CDR1 is SGHTA and CDR2 FQGNSA. The J segment lost 1 base and the V segment lost 2 bases, leaving 4 bases of the junction unmatched. The CDR3 is 15 residues long. The DNA for the CDR3 is TGTGCCAGCAGCTTAAGCTACAGGGGGTCCTACGAGCAGTACTTC. Protein product: CASSLSYRGSYEQYF.

This clone has only a few counts. The genes are TRBV7-9 and TRBJ1-2; 9 bases map to TRBD1. This CDR3 spans 17 amino acids. V was pared by 5 bases and J by 0 bases, with 10 bases of the junction left unmatched. The V gene's germline CDR1 is SEHNR and CDR2 FQNEAQ (reference sequence). CDR3 residues: CASSPSGQGTTNYGYTF. For the CDR3, the DNA is TGTGCCAGCAGCCCATCCGGACAGGGGACAACTAACTATGGCTACACCTTC.

As to this clone: A junction end diverges from the germline sequence, so it may reflect a read error. The chain employs TRBV7-7 and TRBJ2-1; TRBD2 might be the D (6 bases). The CDR3 is 15 residues long. Per the germline V gene, CDR1 is SSHAT and CDR2 is FNYEAQ (reference sequence). The CDR3 sequence: CASSLGGVSYNEQFF. CDR3 nucleotide sequence: TGTGCTAGCAGCTTAGGCGGGGTATCCTACAATGAGCAGTTCTTC.

CDR3 coding DNA: TGTGCCAGCAGTTACTCGCAATTGAACAGGGCCCACGAGCAGTACTTC. Translated, it gives CASSYSQLNRAHEQYF. This chain uses TRBV6-5 with TRBJ2-7, with D possibly matching TRBD1 (6 bases). Germline lookup yields CDR1 MNHEY and CDR2 SVGAGI. V was cut by 0 bases and J by 5 bases, with 17 bases left in between. The CDR3 contains 16 residues.

The V and J genes are TRBV30 and TRBJ1-1; D perhaps matches TRBD1 (6 bases). The CDR3 sequence is 12 residues long. Germline CDR1 is GTSNPN and CDR2 is SVGIG (reference sequence). The ends were cut back, 5 bases at V and 5 bases at J, with 12 bases in the middle. The chain's CDR3 is CAWLQGPTEAFF. The DNA for the CDR3 is TGTGCCTGGTTACAGGGCCCGACTGAAGCTTTCTTT.

This clone occurred a few times. The chain combines TRBV2 with TRBJ1-6; 10 positions agree with TRBD1. V dropped 3 bases and J dropped 10; count of bases not matched to a gene: 6. Germline V gene lookup returns CDR1 SNHLY and CDR2 FYNNEI. The CDR3 sequence is 15 residues long. In nucleotides, the CDR3 is TGTGCCAGCAGTGATCCGGGGACAGGGGCCTCACCCCTCCACTTT. Amino acid sequence: CASSDPGTGASPLHF.

The rearrangement links TRBV2 to TRBJ2-2, with D perhaps TRBD2 (6 bases). From germline, CDR1 is SNHLY and CDR2 FYNNEI. The CDR3 contains 15 residues. V was cut by 4 bases and J by 5 bases, with 14 bases left in between. In nucleotides, the CDR3 is TGTGCCAGCAGTGGGGAGCCTAGCGCGACCGGGGAGCTGTTTTTT. This translates into CASSGEPSATGELFF.

With regard to this clone: Mismatch with germline at one junction end may stem from a read error. V usage is TRBV7-2 and J usage is TRBJ2-7; 9 bases map to TRBD1. Per germline, CDR1 SGHTA and CDR2 FQGNSA. The CDR3 is 15 residues long. CDR3 sequence (DNA): TGTGCCAGCAGCTTTCTCGGGACAGGGCTCGAGACGGTGGACTTC. Its translation is CASSFLGTGLETVDF.

This chain joins TRBV4-1 and TRBJ2-2; tentative D call: TRBD2 (6 bases). Between the trimmed V and J ends, which lost 1 base and 6 bases, there was a span of 6 bases. CDR3 length equals 13 residues. Looked up from germline, CDR1 is MGHRA and CDR2 is YSYEKL. In DNA, the CDR3 is TGCGCCAGCAGCCAAGCTAGCGCCGGGGAGCTGTTTTTT. It translates to CASSQASAGELFF.

This clone has a handful of counts. The chain combines TRBV6-5 with TRBJ1-3; 9 bases fit TRBD1. CDR1 is MNHEY, CDR2 SVGAGI, per germline. The CDR3 is 15 residues long. The ends lost 5 bases at V and 4 bases at J; junction bases unmatched: 6. This chain's CDR3 is CASSRTGEIGNTIYF. DNA for the CDR3: TGTGCCAGCAGTCGGACAGGGGAGATCGGAAACACCATATATTTT.

The chain employs TRBV5-1 and TRBJ2-1; 14 bases fit TRBD2. CDR1 is SGHRS, CDR2 YFSETQ, per germline. This CDR3 has 15 residues. With V trimmed by 4 bases and J by 9 bases, 6 bases remained unmatched. The CDR3 sequence is CASSAGLAGDGEQFF. In DNA, the CDR3 is TGCGCCAGCAGCGCGGGACTAGCGGGAGATGGTGAGCAGTTCTTC.

The V and J genes are TRBV28 and TRBJ1-2; D not resolved. V was shortened by 3 bases and J by 5 bases, with 10 bases between the two germline ends. This CDR3 has 13 residues. Germline V lookup: CDR1 MDHEN, CDR2 SYDVKM. CDR3 nucleotide sequence: TGTGCCAGCAGTTTCGAGGTCGGTTATGGCTACACCTTC. It is translated as CASSFEVGYGYTF.

The V call is TRBV7-8, the J call TRBJ2-3; 8 positions agree with TRBD1. CDR1 is SGHVS, CDR2 FQNEAQ, per germline. This CDR3 has 15 residues. With 0 bases clipped from V and 7 bases from J, the junction kept 6 bases outside the gene matches. The CDR3 loop is CASSLAARGPYTQYF. As DNA, the CDR3 is TGTGCCAGCAGCTTAGCGGCCAGGGGGCCGTATACGCAGTATTTT.

The rearrangement joins TRBV20-1 to TRBJ2-7; tentative D call: TRBD1 (5 bases). Trimming shortened V by 7 bases and J by 6 bases, and 13 bases separated the two germline ends. CDR1 and CDR2 from the germline V gene are DFQATT and SNEGSKA (reference sequence). The CDR3 totals 11 residues. The CDR3 DNA reads as TGCAGTGGTCAGGGAACGGGCGAGCAGTACTTC. Translation: CSGQGTGEQYF.

The CDR3 nucleotides are TGTGCCAGCAGTGGGGGTCGGGGGATGGCAGATACGCAGTATTTT. This translates into CASSGGRGMADTQYF. This rearrangement joins TRBV25-1 to TRBJ2-3, with a weak D call TRBD2 (6 bases). V lost 4 bases and J 4 bases, leaving 15 bases between the germline ends. Germline lookup yields CDR1 MGHDK and CDR2 SYGVNS. This CDR3 has 15 residues.

This chain connects TRBV5-5 to TRBJ1-2, with D hard to call. The germline V gene has CDR1 SGHKS and CDR2 YYEKEE (reference sequence). The V end lost 1 base, the J end lost 2 bases, and 15 bases lay between the germline ends. The CDR3 sequence is 16 residues long. CDR3 amino acids: CASSLYSSLRNYGYTF. The CDR3 DNA reads as TGTGCCAGCAGCTTGTATTCTTCGTTACGGAACTATGGCTACACCTTC.

A note on this clone: At one of its ends the junction is not consistent with the germline gene, which may arise from a read error. This chain connects TRBV2 to TRBJ2-7; TRBD1 matches at 8 bases. This CDR3 region has 14 residues. Germline V CDR1 and CDR2: SNHLY, FYNNEI. Here the CDR3 DNA reads TGTGCCAGCAGAGGGGGGACAGGCTCCTACGGGCAGTACTTC. Translating it yields CASRGGTGSYGQYF.

A few counts support this clone. The chain has TRBV7-9 and TRBJ2-3; 14 bases match TRBD2. Germline-derived CDR1 and CDR2 are SEHNR and FQNEAQ (reference sequence). This CDR3 is 15 amino acids long. Unmatched junction bases numbered 6, after V lost 5 bases and J lost 8 bases. CDR3 residues: CASSQGLAGVGTQYF. Written as DNA, the CDR3 is TGTGCCAGCAGCCAGGGACTAGCGGGAGTCGGTACGCAGTATTTT.

The CDR3 coding sequence is TGTGCCAGCTCACCCCAATGGGACAGAAGCTACGAGCAGTACTTC. Its protein product is CASSPQWDRSYEQYF. This chain joins TRBV18 and TRBJ2-7, with 7 nucleotides matching TRBD1. The V and J ends lost 3 bases and 3 bases, in that order; junction bases with no gene match: 8. Germline CDR1 reads KGHSH; CDR2 reads LQKENI. The CDR3 extends over 15 amino acids.

V and J are TRBV2 and TRBJ1-2, with D possibly TRBD1 on 5 matching bases. V was shortened by 0 bases and J by 8 bases, with 13 bases between the two germline ends. The CDR3 consists of 14 residues. Germline V gives CDR1 SNHLY, CDR2 FYNNEI. CDR3 nucleotides: TGTGCCAGCAGTGAAGCGCCCAGGGTGTGGGGCTACACCTTC. This translates into CASSEAPRVWGYTF. Based on the CDR3 plus reference TRBV2 and TRBJ1-2, the full variable domain is EPEVTQTPSHQVTQMGQEVILRCVPISNHLYFYWYRQILGQKVEFLVSFYNNEISEKSEIFDDQFSVERPDGSNFTLKIRSTKLEDSAMYFCASSEAPRVWGYTFGSGTRLTVV.

The gene calls are TRBV6-5 and TRBJ1-2; the D gene is possibly TRBD1 (5 bases). Per germline, CDR1 MNHEY and CDR2 SVGAGI. The CDR3 is 11 residues long. Trimming cost V 8 bases and J 8 bases, with 12 bases left between them. The CDR3 reads CASGTLRGYTF. CDR3 sequence (DNA): TGTGCCAGCGGGACTTTAAGGGGCTACACCTTC.

This rearrangement joins TRBV7-9 to TRBJ2-3; 7 bases are shared with TRBD2. There are 16 residues in the CDR3. V was pared by 1 base and J by 2 bases, with 6 bases of the junction left unmatched. Germline V gene lookup returns CDR1 SEHNR and CDR2 FQNEAQ (reference sequence). The CDR3 region is CASSLGLAEFTDTQYF. The CDR3 coding sequence is TGTGCCAGCAGCTTAGGGCTAGCGGAATTCACAGATACGCAGTATTTT. The full variable domain, with the rest looked up from reference TRBV7-9 and TRBJ2-3, is DTGVSQNPRHKITKRGQNVTFRCDPISEHNRLYWYRQTLGQGPEFLTYFQNEAQLEKSRLLSDRFSAERPKGSFSTLEIQRTEQGDSAMYLCASSLGLAEFTDTQYFGPGTRLTVL.

The J gene is TRBJ1-3, the V gene TRBV5-6, with D unclear. V gave up 6 bases and J gave up 4 bases, with 20 bases separating them. Per the germline V gene, CDR1 is SGHDT and CDR2 is YYEEEE. The CDR3 loop spans 16 amino acids. CDR3 in amino acids: CASTRRGKVYGNTIYF. CDR3 bases: TGTGCCAGCACGAGGAGAGGGAAGGTCTACGGAAACACCATATATTTT.

V and J are TRBV5-1 and TRBJ1-1; D possibly corresponds to TRBD1 (5 bases). Trimming took 0 bases from V and 1 from J, leaving 10 bases between them. Germline assignment: CDR1 SGHRS and CDR2 YFSETQ. The CDR3 is 15 residues long. The chain's CDR3 is CASSLGRGSNTEAFF. Here the CDR3 DNA reads TGCGCCAGCAGCTTGGGACGGGGGTCGAACACTGAAGCTTTCTTT.

This chain uses TRBV7-9 with TRBJ1-1; 8 bases agree with TRBD1. This CDR3 spans 15 amino acids. After removal of 5 bases from V and 0 bases from J, the junction contained 5 bases not matched to a gene. Germline-derived CDR1 and CDR2 are SEHNR and FQNEAQ (reference sequence). Here the CDR3 reads CASSPGGNMNTEAFF. CDR3 nucleotide sequence: TGTGCCAGCAGCCCAGGGGGCAATATGAACACTGAAGCTTTCTTT.

This clone was detected once. J is TRBJ2-1 and V is TRBV2, with 9 bases fitting TRBD1. CDR1 and CDR2 from the germline V gene are SNHLY and FYNNEI. V lost 2 bases to trimming and J lost 5 bases; unmatched junction nucleotides: 10. The CDR3 totals 17 residues. For the CDR3, the DNA is TGTGCCAGCAGTGAAAAATTGGCGGGACAGGGAAACAATGAGCAGTTCTTC. This codes for CASSEKLAGQGNNEQFF. Full variable domain (missing parts from reference TRBV2 and TRBJ2-1): EPEVTQTPSHQVTQMGQEVILRCVPISNHLYFYWYRQILGQKVEFLVSFYNNEISEKSEIFDDQFSVERPDGSNFTLKIRSTKLEDSAMYFCASSEKLAGQGNNEQFFGPGTRLTVL.